The 16 T cell receptor beta chains below were found in one sample sequenced in a study of shared clonotypes between healthy human individuals. Produced via immunoSEQ multiplex PCR; TCRdb's table is partial and in-frame only. The sample yields about 660,000 clones, approximately 79% seen once. Sequencing used memory CD4+ T cells sorted from blood. Indicated subset: CD45RA-negative fraction. These receptors all stem from a woman aged 25 to 39 in good health.

The chain links TRBV28 to TRBJ2-1, with 9 nucleotides matching TRBD1. The CDR3 consists of 16 residues. The V and J ends lost 7 bases and 8 bases, in that order; junction bases with no gene match: 15. The germline gives CDR1 MDHEN, CDR2 SYDVKM. The CDR3 sequence is CASTLRGTGKRHEQFF. The CDR3 bases are TGTGCCAGCACCCTCAGAGGGACAGGGAAAAGGCATGAGCAGTTCTTC. Looking up the rest from reference TRBV28 and TRBJ2-1 gives the full variable domain: DVKVTQSSRYLVKRTGEKVFLECVQDMDHENMFWYRQDPGLGLRLIYFSYDVKMKEKGDIPEGYSVSREKKERFSLILESASTNQTSMYLCASTLRGTGKRHEQFFGPGTRLTVL.

Remarks on this clone: Other DNA variants within this sample encode the same CDR3. The genes are TRBV5-6 and TRBJ1-1; D unclear. Trimming stripped 3 bases from V and 0 bases from J, with 9 bases between. In germline, CDR1 is SGHDT, CDR2 YYEEEE. The CDR3 has 14 amino acids. CDR3 bases: TGTGCCAGCAGCTCGCGAGGGATGAACACTGAAGCTTTCTTT. This translates into CASSSRGMNTEAFF.

V gene TRBV11-2 combines with J gene TRBJ2-4; TRBD1 or TRBD2 may be the D gene (5 bases each). Deletions cut 5 bases from V and 8 bases from J, with 19 bases between. Germline V lookup: CDR1 SGHAT, CDR2 FQNNGV. CDR3 length: 15 residues. The CDR3 DNA reads TGTGCCAGCAGCCCTTGGGGCAGTCGGCGGGACATTCAGTACTTC. Translating it yields CASSPWGSRRDIQYF. Full variable domain (outside the CDR3, taken from reference TRBV11-2 and TRBJ2-4): EAGVAQSPRYKIIEKRQSVAFWCNPISGHATLYWYQQILGQGPKLLIQFQNNGVVDDSQLPKDRFSAERLKGVDSTLKIQPAKLEDSAVYLCASSPWGSRRDIQYFGAGTRLSVL.

V and J are TRBV4-1 and TRBJ2-5, with TRBD1 identical over 7 bases. The CDR3 covers 15 residues. Germline CDR1 and CDR2: MGHRA and YSYEKL. Trimming took 4 bases from V and 3 from J; bases not matched to a gene: 8. The CDR3 protein is CASSPRDREKETQYF. CDR3 DNA sequence: TGCGCCAGCAGCCCCAGGGACAGAGAAAAAGAGACCCAGTACTTC.

The gene calls are TRBV11-3 and TRBJ1-5, with TRBD1 as a possible D gene (5 bases). Trimming removed 5 bases from V and 2 bases from J, with 16 bases in between. Germline V gene lookup returns CDR1 SGHNT and CDR2 YENEEA. This CDR3 is 16 amino acids long. The CDR3 loop reads CASSPRDPLCNQPQHF. CDR3 DNA: TGTGCCAGCAGCCCCAGGGACCCGCTTTGCAATCAGCCCCAGCATTTT.

The rearrangement uses TRBV5-1 and TRBJ1-1; D unresolved. The V end lost 1 base, the J end lost 0 bases, and 10 bases lay between the germline ends. Germline-derived CDR1 and CDR2 are SGHRS and YFSETQ. This CDR3 has 15 amino acids. CDR3 sequence reads: CASSLTSGVNTEAFF. As DNA, the CDR3 is TGCGCCAGCAGCTTGACCTCGGGAGTGAACACTGAAGCTTTCTTT.

The chain couples TRBV9 to TRBJ2-1; D gene unclear. The V end lost 0 bases, the J end lost 9 bases, and 7 bases lay between the germline ends. This CDR3 is built from 12 residues. Germline CDR1 is SGDLS and CDR2 is YYNGEE. The CDR3 is CASSVGLGEQFF. In nucleotides, the CDR3 is TGTGCCAGCAGCGTAGGCCTCGGTGAGCAGTTCTTC.

A single count supports this clone. This sequence joins TRBV28 and TRBJ1-1; tentative D call: TRBD1 (5 bases). Germline CDR1 and CDR2: MDHEN and SYDVKM. Trimming stripped 2 bases from V and 4 bases from J, with 11 bases between. The CDR3 length is 14 residues. This CDR3 is CASSLRRGGTEAFF. CDR3 nucleotides: TGTGCCAGCAGTTTAAGGCGGGGGGGCACTGAAGCTTTCTTT.

This clone was picked up one time. The chain recombines TRBV29-1 with TRBJ1-1, with D maybe TRBD1 (6 bases). CDR3 length: 15 amino acids. V was cut by 4 bases and J by 0 bases, with 15 bases left in between. Germline loops: CDR1 SQVTM, CDR2 ANQGSEA. This CDR3 is CSVAKGRGVNTEAFF. The DNA for the CDR3 is TGCAGCGTTGCAAAGGGTAGGGGGGTGAACACTGAAGCTTTCTTT.

The chain uses TRBV5-4 and TRBJ2-7, with a tentative D call TRBD2 (6 bases). Germline V CDR1 and CDR2: SGHNT, YYREEE (reference sequence). The length of the CDR3 is 15 residues. Trimming pared 0 bases from V and 8 bases from J, leaving 18 bases between. CDR3 residues: CASSLGGTRGKKQYF. As DNA, the CDR3 is TGTGCCAGCAGCTTGGGCGGGACGAGGGGAAAAAAGCAGTACTTC.

The J gene is TRBJ2-2, the V gene TRBV2, with D uncertain. V lost 6 bases and J lost 6, with 11 bases in between. The CDR3 is 13 residues long. Per germline, CDR1 SNHLY and CDR2 FYNNEI. CDR3 sequence (DNA): TGTGCCAGCAGGCTGCTAGATCCCGGGGAGCTGTTTTTT. Translated, it gives CASRLLDPGELFF.

The J gene is TRBJ2-7, the V gene TRBV28, with TRBD1 matching 11 bases. Trimming at V came to 6 bases and at J to 7 bases, leaving 8 bases not matched to a gene. Germline CDR1 and CDR2: MDHEN and SYDVKM. This CDR3 comprises 14 residues. The CDR3 loop reads CASSPGQGAGEQYF. CDR3 DNA: TGTGCCAGCAGCCCTGGACAGGGGGCGGGGGAGCAGTACTTC.

The rearrangement links TRBV2 to TRBJ1-5; unclear D gene. This CDR3 has 14 amino acids. Germline values: CDR1 SNHLY, CDR2 FYNNEI. V was clipped by 7 bases and J by 4 bases, with 14 bases between them. CDR3: CASNANGENQPQHF. The CDR3 bases are TGTGCCAGCAACGCAAACGGGGAAAATCAGCCCCAGCATTTT.

The sample holds many counts of this clone. The chain links TRBV2 to TRBJ2-7, with 8 bases matching TRBD2. Germline loops: CDR1 SNHLY, CDR2 FYNNEI. The CDR3 contains 15 residues. The trim removed 4 bases at V and 1 base at J, leaving 6 bases unmatched. The CDR3 nucleotides read TGTGCCAGCAGTGGACCGGGACTAGGGTCCTACGAGCAGTACTTC. This translates into CASSGPGLGSYEQYF. Based on the CDR3 plus reference TRBV2 and TRBJ2-7, the full variable domain is EPEVTQTPSHQVTQMGQEVILRCVPISNHLYFYWYRQILGQKVEFLVSFYNNEISEKSEIFDDQFSVERPDGSNFTLKIRSTKLEDSAMYFCASSGPGLGSYEQYFGPGTRLTVT.

The chain carries TRBV7-3 and TRBJ2-7, with no clear D. From germline, CDR1 is SGHTA and CDR2 FQGTGA. The CDR3 has 14 amino acids. The V gene lost 0 bases and the J gene lost 2 bases, with 8 bases spanning the gap. The CDR3 nucleotides read TGTGCCAGCAGCTTAACGCCAGGCGCCTACGAGCAGTACTTC. Protein: CASSLTPGAYEQYF.

The rearrangement joins TRBV5-6 to TRBJ2-7; a possible D gene is TRBD2 (5 bases). Germline assignment: CDR1 SGHDT and CDR2 YYEEEE. The CDR3 runs 13 residues. The germline V and J ends were trimmed by 0 bases and 2 bases, with 6 bases remaining between them. The DNA of the CDR3 is TGTGCCAGCAGCTTGGACGGGGCCTACGAGCAGTACTTC. Amino acids: CASSLDGAYEQYF.